This T cell receptor beta chain comes out of a study of T-cell reconstitution after alpha-beta-depleted transplantation in children. The germline CDR1 and CDR2 sequences are LNHDA and SQIVND (reference sequence). CDR3 length equals 15 residues. The V gene lost 4 bases and the J gene lost 9 bases, with 16 bases spanning the gap. The TCRbeta library incorporated unique molecular identifiers. TCRdb reanalysed the PCR reads using MiXCR and keeps one entry per CDR3 protein. The sample lists roughly 66,000 distinct CDR3 sequences; roughly 4.9% were seen once. In its sample, this clonotype was seen many times.

This TCR came from a boy younger than two who had a stem cell transplant for acute myeloid leukemia, so the T cells may come from the graft donor. V gene TRBV19 combines with J gene TRBJ1-6; no reliable D call. The specimen comprised PBMCs, mostly from graft donor cells, sampled 180 days after TCRalphabeta/CD19-depleted stem cell transplant. The CDR3 DNA follows: TGTGCCAGTAGTACCGCGGACGACGTGCGTTCACCCCTCCACTTT. Its translation: CASSTADDVRSPLHF.